A single sample is the source of the 8 T cell receptor beta chains below, sequenced in a study of blood T cells in healthy people across ages. The authors ran a second PCR of about 6 to 12 cycles using a sample-barcoded 5' primer and a J-beta primer mix. TCRdb redid the calling of the 5' RACE reads with MiXCR, one entry per CDR3 protein. This repertoire shows 1,300,000 or so distinct CDR3 sequences, 59% found once; its top ten account for about 6.3%. Specimen: blood. The receptor source for this set is a man younger than 35 in good health.

This clonotype has just a few counts. The chain carries TRBV20-1 and TRBJ1-5, with D possibly being TRBD1 (6 bases). The V end lost 0 bases, the J end lost 4 bases, and 10 bases lay between the germline ends. The CDR3 loop spans 14 amino acids. CDR1 and CDR2 from the germline V gene are DFQATT and SNEGSKA (reference sequence). As DNA, the CDR3 is TGCAGTGCTAGAGATTTCCAGGGGAATCAGCCCCAGCATTTT. It encodes CSARDFQGNQPQHF.

This clonotype showed up just a few times. V usage is TRBV2 and J usage is TRBJ2-4; a weak D match, TRBD1 (6 bases). CDR3 length: 16 amino acids. V lost 5 bases and J lost 1, with 15 bases in between. CDR1 is SNHLY and CDR2 is FYNNEI in the germline V gene. CDR3 bases: TGTGCCAGCAGTCTCAGGGGAGCCGAGGCCAAAAACATTCAGTACTTC. It codes for CASSLRGAEAKNIQYF. Variable domain in full (rest from reference TRBV2 and TRBJ2-4): EPEVTQTPSHQVTQMGQEVILRCVPISNHLYFYWYRQILGQKVEFLVSFYNNEISEKSEIFDDQFSVERPDGSNFTLKIRSTKLEDSAMYFCASSLRGAEAKNIQYFGAGTRLSVL.

The chain recombines TRBV7-2 with TRBJ2-3; D is perhaps TRBD1 or TRBD2 (6 bases each). The CDR3 covers 16 residues. V dropped 4 bases and J dropped 0 bases, with 14 bases sitting between them. The germline CDR1 and CDR2 sequences are SGHTA and FQGNSA. The CDR3 is CASSSIRGGSTDTQYF. CDR3 nucleotides: TGTGCCAGCAGCTCAATACGAGGGGGGAGCACAGATACGCAGTATTTT.

This clonotype was observed a single time. The chain joins TRBV7-6 to TRBJ2-1, with D possibly matching TRBD1 (6 bases). The J call may be wrong; the DNA end is better matched by TRBJ2-7. The CDR3 is 17 residues long. Germline V CDR1 and CDR2: SGHVS, FNYEAQ. In DNA form, the CDR3 reads TGTGCCAGCAGCTTAGCGGGGGCTCTGCCGACCTACAATGAGCAGTACTTC. Residues: CASSLAGALPTYNEQYF.

There are many counts of this clonotype. At one of its ends the junction is not consistent with the germline gene, which may arise from a read error. V and J are TRBV7-2 and TRBJ2-6; D ambiguous. The germline V gene encodes CDR1 SGHTA and CDR2 FQGNSA. This CDR3 is 15 amino acids long. The CDR3 nucleotides read TGCGCCAGCAGTTTTCAAGGGTCTGGGGCCAACGTCCTGACTTTC. Translation gives CASSFQGSGANVLTF.

J is TRBJ1-4 and V is TRBV7-9, with TRBD1 identical over 10 bases. The CDR3 covers 15 residues. V shed 5 bases and J 8 bases; nucleotides not matched to a gene: 8. The germline CDR1 and CDR2 sequences are SEHNR and FQNEAQ (reference sequence). This CDR3 is CASSASGTGVEKLFF. The CDR3 region has the DNA TGTGCCAGCAGCGCATCCGGGACAGGGGTCGAAAAACTGTTTTTT.

This clonotype was detected a few times. The chain is built from TRBV6-1 and TRBJ2-3, with 14 bases aligning to TRBD2. The V gene's germline CDR1 is MNHNS and CDR2 SASEGT. The ends lost 6 bases at V and 5 bases at J; junction bases unmatched: 1. This CDR3 is 14 amino acids long. The CDR3: CASSGLAGGDTQYF. For the CDR3, the DNA is TGTGCCAGCAGCGGACTAGCGGGAGGAGATACGCAGTATTTT.

J is TRBJ1-6 and V is TRBV10-3; the D gene is possibly TRBD1 (6 bases). The CDR3 is 15 residues long. The V end lost 0 bases, the J end lost 6 bases, and 9 bases lay between the germline ends. The germline V gene has CDR1 ENHRY and CDR2 SYGVKD. The CDR3 region is CAISESRGFNSPLHF. The CDR3 nucleotides are TGTGCCATCAGTGAGTCAAGGGGGTTTAATTCACCCCTCCACTTT.